This T cell receptor beta chain was sequenced for a study of blood T cell repertoires in COVID-19. Study summary: Sites across the United States, Italy and Spain contributed samples from acute and convalescent COVID-19. From T cells, B-cell-depleted T cells, or PBMCs came the material, which was cDNA or gDNA.

The authors' processing: From reference gene primer amplification, estimates of nucleated cell counts were derived. Clones were sequenced by immunoSEQ multiplex PCR, and TCRdb holds only the in-frame ones, with some missing. The DNA was the basis for D and trimming; V, J and clone size are from that table. The table has about 53,000 clones, approximately 91% seen once. The sequenced sample was peripheral blood. This sequence was found in a human donor in a cohort sampled during active COVID-19.

DNA of the CDR3: TGTGCCAGCAAATTCAAGGGGTCCTACGAGCAGTACGTC. It encodes CASKFKGSYEQYV. The chain recombines TRBV6-5 with TRBJ2-7; D perhaps matches TRBD1 (5 bases). Deletions cut 7 bases from V and 1 base from J, with 11 bases between. The CDR3 loop spans 13 amino acids. Germline-derived CDR1 and CDR2 are MNHEY and SVGAGI.